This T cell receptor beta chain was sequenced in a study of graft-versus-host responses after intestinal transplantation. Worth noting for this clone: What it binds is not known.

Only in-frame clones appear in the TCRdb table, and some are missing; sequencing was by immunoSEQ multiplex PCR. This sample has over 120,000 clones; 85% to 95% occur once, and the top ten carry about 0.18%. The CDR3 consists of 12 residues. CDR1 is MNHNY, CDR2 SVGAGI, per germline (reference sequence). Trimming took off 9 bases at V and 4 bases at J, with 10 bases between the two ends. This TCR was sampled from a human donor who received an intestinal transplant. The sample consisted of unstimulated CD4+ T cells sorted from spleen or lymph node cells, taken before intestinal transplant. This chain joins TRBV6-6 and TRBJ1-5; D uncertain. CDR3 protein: CASNLGNQPQHF. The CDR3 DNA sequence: TGTGCCAGTAACTTAGGTAATCAGCCCCAGCATTTT.